The TCR beta chain under discussion was sequenced for a study of blood T cell repertoires in COVID-19. Study-level background: Samples came from the United States, Italy and Spain, spanning acute and convalescent COVID-19. T cells, B-cell-depleted T cells, or PBMCs provided the cDNA or gDNA that served as material.

The CDR3 contains 14 residues. Germline V lookup: CDR1 SGHRS, CDR2 YFSETQ. Trimming at V came to 4 bases and at J to 1 base, leaving 3 bases not matched to a gene. In the study's own analysis: Amplification of reference gene primers was used by the study to estimate nucleated cell counts. The assay was immunoSEQ multiplex PCR, and TCRdb's table has in-frame clones only and misses some. That table gives V, J and clone size, and the DNA gave D and trimming. The sample yields roughly 220,000 clones, 70% to 85% seen once. The J gene is TRBJ1-1, the V gene TRBV5-1; TRBD1 aligns across 8 bases. The specimen was PBMCs or T cells enriched from blood (not recorded which). This TCR was sampled from a woman in her forties with acute COVID-19. The CDR3 region is CASSAGTGNTEAFF. The CDR3 DNA sequence: TGCGCCAGCAGCGCCGGGACAGGGAACACTGAAGCTTTCTTT.